This T cell receptor beta chain was recorded in a study of T cell responses to AZD1222 COVID-19 vaccine. General study points: Elevations in Spike-specific TCR breadth and depth followed administration of two AZD1222 doses. Only 5 to 7 AZD1222 recipients tested seropositive at baseline.

In regard to this clone: Its antigen is currently unknown. One junction end disagrees with the germline gene, perhaps due to a read error.

Profiled with immunoSEQ multiplex PCR; TCRdb holds only in-frame clones, not every one. The table lists 110,000 to 150,000 clones, approximately 90% of them singletons. CDR1 and CDR2 (germline): SGHRS, YFSETQ. This CDR3 spans 8 amino acids. The sample was peripheral blood, taken on day 0 of AZD1222 vaccination. This clonotype originated in an adult in good health. The chain joins TRBV5-1 to TRBJ1-1; D is unresolved. CDR3 DNA sequence: TGCGCCAGCAGCTGGGGTCCCTTT. Encoded protein: CASSWGPF.